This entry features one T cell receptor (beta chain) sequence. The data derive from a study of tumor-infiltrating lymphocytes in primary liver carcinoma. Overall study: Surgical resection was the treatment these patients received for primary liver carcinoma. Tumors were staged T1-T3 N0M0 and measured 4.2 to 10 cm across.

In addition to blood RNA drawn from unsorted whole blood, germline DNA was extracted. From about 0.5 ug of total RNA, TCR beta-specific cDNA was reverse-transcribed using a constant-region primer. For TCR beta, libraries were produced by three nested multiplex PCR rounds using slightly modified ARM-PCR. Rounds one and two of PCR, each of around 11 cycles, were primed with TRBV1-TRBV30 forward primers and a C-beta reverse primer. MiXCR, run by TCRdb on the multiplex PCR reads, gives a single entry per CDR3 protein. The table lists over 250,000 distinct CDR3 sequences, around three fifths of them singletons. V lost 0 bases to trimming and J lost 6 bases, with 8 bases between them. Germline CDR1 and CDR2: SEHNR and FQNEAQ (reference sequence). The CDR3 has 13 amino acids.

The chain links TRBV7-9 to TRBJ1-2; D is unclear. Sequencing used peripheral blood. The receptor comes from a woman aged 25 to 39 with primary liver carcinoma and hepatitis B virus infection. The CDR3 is CASSLALRDGYTF. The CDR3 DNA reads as TGTGCCAGCAGCTTAGCACTTCGCGATGGCTACACCTTC.